This TCR beta chain was profiled in a study of T-cell reconstitution after alpha-beta-depleted transplantation in children. The CDR3 has 16 residues. With V trimmed by 4 bases and J by 5 bases, 9 bases remained unmatched. Germline V CDR1 and CDR2: SGDLS, YYNGEE. A library of TCRbeta sequences, prepared with unique molecular identifiers, was generated. One entry per CDR3 protein, called by TCRdb with MiXCR from the PCR reads. The sample lists about 460,000 distinct CDR3 sequences; approximately 13% were seen once. The sequencing here drew on PBMCs from the stem cell graft donor, taken from the stem cell graft. The TCR was taken from a human donor who donated a stem cell graft to a child with combined immunodeficiency. The V call is TRBV9, the J call TRBJ2-5; 12 nucleotides line up with TRBD2. CDR3 nucleotide sequence: TGTGCCAGCAGCCCCCGACTAGCGGGAGAAGTTGAGACCCAGTACTTC. Its protein product is CASSPRLAGEVETQYF.